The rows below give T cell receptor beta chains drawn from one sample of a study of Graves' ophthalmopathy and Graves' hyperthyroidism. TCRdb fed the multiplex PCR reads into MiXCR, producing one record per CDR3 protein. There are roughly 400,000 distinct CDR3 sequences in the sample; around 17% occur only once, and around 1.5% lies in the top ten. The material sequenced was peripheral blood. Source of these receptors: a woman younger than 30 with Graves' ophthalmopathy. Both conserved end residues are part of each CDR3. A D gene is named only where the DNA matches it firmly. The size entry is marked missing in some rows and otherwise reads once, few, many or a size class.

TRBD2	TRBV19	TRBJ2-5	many	CASSTGPGTRSAQYF	TGTGCCAGTAGTACTGGACCCGGGACTAGATCGGCCCAGTACTTC
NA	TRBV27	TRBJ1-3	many	CASSSTGLGNTIYF	TGTGCCAGCAGTTCCACAGGGTTGGGAAACACCATATATTTT
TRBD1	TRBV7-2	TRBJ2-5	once	CASSFAGTGKETQYF	TGTGCCAGCAGCTTCGCGGGGACAGGGAAGGAGACCCAGTACTTC
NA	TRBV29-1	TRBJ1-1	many	CSVDSSYGGAFF	TGCAGCGTCGACAGCTCATATGGCGGAGCTTTCTTT
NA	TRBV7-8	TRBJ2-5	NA	CASSIHPQETQYF	TGTGCCAGCAGCATTCACCCCCAAGAGACCCAGTACTTC
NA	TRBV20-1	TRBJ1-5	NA	CSASEYLGTQPQHF	TGCAGTGCTAGTGAATATCTGGGGACCCAGCCCCAGCATTTT
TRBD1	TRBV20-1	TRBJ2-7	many	CSASPGQIYEQYF	TGCAGTGCTAGCCCGGGACAGATCTACGAGCAGTACTTC
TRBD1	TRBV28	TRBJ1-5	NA	CASTPTGRAQPQHF	TGTGCCAGCACGCCGACAGGGCGGGCTCAGCCCCAGCATTTT
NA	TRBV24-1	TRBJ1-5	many	CATSDSSLGDSQPQHF	TGTGCCACCAGTGATTCTTCTTTGGGGGATAGTCAGCCCCAGCATTTT
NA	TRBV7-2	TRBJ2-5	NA	CASSPKGLQNRETQYF	TGTGCCAGCAGCCCCAAGGGACTCCAGAACCGAGAGACCCAGTACTTC
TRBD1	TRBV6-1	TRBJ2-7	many	CASSEALTGYYEQYF	TGTGCCAGCAGTGAAGCCCTGACAGGGTACTACGAGCAGTACTTC
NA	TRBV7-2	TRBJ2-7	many	CASSLGQASEQYF	TGTGCCAGCAGCTTAGGGCAAGCCTCCGAGCAGTACTTC
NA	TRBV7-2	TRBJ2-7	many	CASSGEAAVSYEQYF	TGTGCCAGCAGCGGGGAGGCAGCGGTATCCTACGAGCAGTACTTC
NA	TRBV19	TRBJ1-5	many	CASSVGGVPQHF	TGTGCCAGTAGTGTCGGCGGGGTGCCCCAGCATTTT
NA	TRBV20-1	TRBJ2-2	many	CSARAPGAGNTGELFF	TGCAGTGCTAGAGCCCCTGGGGCTGGTAACACCGGGGAGCTGTTTTTT
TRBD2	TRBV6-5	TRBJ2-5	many	CASRRAGVRETQYF	TGTGCCAGCAGGCGAGCGGGAGTGAGGGAGACCCAGTACTTC
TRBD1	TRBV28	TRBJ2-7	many	CASSGTGVYEQYF	TGTGCCAGCTCAGGGACAGGGGTCTACGAGCAGTACTTC
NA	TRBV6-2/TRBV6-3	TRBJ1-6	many	CASRIGNSPLHF	TGTGCCAGCAGGATTGGTAATTCACCCCTCCACTTT
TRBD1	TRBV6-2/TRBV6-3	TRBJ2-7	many	CASSYPTGATPHYEQYF	TGTGCCAGCAGTTATCCGACAGGGGCTACCCCCCACTACGAGCAGTACTTC
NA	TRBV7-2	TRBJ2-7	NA	CASSSRRAYEQYF	TGTGCCAGCAGCTCCCGACGGGCCTACGAGCAGTACTTC
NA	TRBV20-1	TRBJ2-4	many	CSARARGKNIQYF	TGCAGTGCTAGAGCGAGGGGAAAAAACATTCAGTACTTC
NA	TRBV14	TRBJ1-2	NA	CASSQGGYGYTF	TGTGCCAGCAGCCAGGGGGGCTATGGCTACACCTTC
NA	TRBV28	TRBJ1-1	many	CASSPYARVAEAFF	TGTGCCAGCAGTCCATATGCCAGGGTAGCTGAAGCTTTCTTT
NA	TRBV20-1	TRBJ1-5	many	CSATTGQPQHF	TGCAGTGCCACAACGGGTCAGCCCCAGCATTTT
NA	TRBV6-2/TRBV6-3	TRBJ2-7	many	CAARSLKGGEQYF	TGTGCCGCGCGTAGTCTCAAGGGAGGCGAGCAGTACTTC
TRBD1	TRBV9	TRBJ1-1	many	CASSVGTGGGTEAFF	TGTGCCAGCAGCGTAGGGACAGGGGGAGGCACTGAAGCTTTCTTT
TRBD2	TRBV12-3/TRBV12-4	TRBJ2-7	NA	CASSFGGSGTYEQYF	TGTGCCAGCAGTTTTGGAGGTAGCGGGACATACGAGCAGTACTTC
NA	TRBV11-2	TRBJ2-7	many	CASSGPTEQYF	TGTGCCAGCAGCGGACCGACCGAGCAGTACTTC
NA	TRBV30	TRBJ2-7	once	CAWSVGGGSYEQYF	TGTGCCTGGAGTGTAGGTGGGGGCTCCTACGAGCAGTACTTC
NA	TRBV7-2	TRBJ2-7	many	CASSLARDIPYEQYF	TGTGCCAGCAGCTTAGCCCGGGACATCCCCTACGAGCAGTACTTC
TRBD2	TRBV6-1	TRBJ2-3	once	CASSLLAGGDTQYF	TGTGCCAGCAGCCTACTAGCGGGAGGGGATACGCAGTATTTT
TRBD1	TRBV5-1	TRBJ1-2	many	CASSPTRPGQGSYGYTF	TGCGCCAGCAGCCCCACGCGACCGGGACAGGGAAGCTATGGCTACACCTTC
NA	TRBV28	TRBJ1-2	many	CASSLVPTVYGYTF	TGTGCCAGCAGTTTGGTTCCGACAGTCTATGGCTACACCTTC
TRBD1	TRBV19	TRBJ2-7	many	CASTPAAGTGYYEQYF	TGTGCCAGTACACCCGCGGCCGGGACAGGCTATTACGAGCAGTACTTC
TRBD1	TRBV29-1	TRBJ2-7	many	CSAVGQDSYEQYF	TGCAGCGCAGTCGGACAGGACTCCTACGAGCAGTACTTC
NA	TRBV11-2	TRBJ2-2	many	CASSLLQGSRAGELFF	TGTGCCAGCAGCTTATTACAGGGAAGTAGGGCCGGGGAGCTGTTTTTT
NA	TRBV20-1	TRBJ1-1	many	CTSPRGKGTEAFF	TGCACCTCCCCCCGGGGGAAGGGCACTGAAGCTTTCTTT
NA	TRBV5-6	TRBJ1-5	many	CASSLGGPTVNQPQHF	TGTGCCAGCAGCTTGGGGGGGCCGACCGTCAATCAGCCCCAGCATTTT
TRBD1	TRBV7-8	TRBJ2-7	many	CASLPGQKGEQYF	TGTGCCAGTCTCCCGGGACAGAAAGGCGAGCAGTACTTC
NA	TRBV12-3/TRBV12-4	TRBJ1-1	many	CASSFLGRGNTEAFF	TGTGCCAGCAGTTTTCTGGGGAGGGGTAACACTGAAGCTTTCTTT
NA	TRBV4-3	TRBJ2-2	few	CASSQGSRMEGAAGELFF	TGCGCCAGCAGCCAAGGAAGTAGAATGGAAGGGGCGGCCGGGGAGCTGTTTTTT
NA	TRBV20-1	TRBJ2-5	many	CSATTEGVASGETQYF	TGCAGTGCAACCACCGAGGGGGTAGCGAGCGGGGAGACCCAGTACTTC
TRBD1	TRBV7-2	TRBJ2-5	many	CASSSGDRALQETQYF	TGTGCCAGCAGCTCCGGAGACAGGGCACTCCAAGAGACCCAGTACTTC
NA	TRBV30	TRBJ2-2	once	CAWSVPSPGELFF	TGTGCCTGGAGTGTACCCTCCCCCGGGGAGCTGTTTTTT
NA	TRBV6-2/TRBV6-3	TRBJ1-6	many	CASTLRHQGSSPLHF	TGTGCCAGCACCCTACGACATCAGGGGTCATCACCCCTCCACTTT
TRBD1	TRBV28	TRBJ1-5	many	CASTSPQGAHQPQHF	TGTGCCAGCACCTCCCCCCAGGGGGCACACCAGCCCCAGCATTTT
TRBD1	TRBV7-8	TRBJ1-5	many	CASSLKRDRVHNQPQHF	TGTGCCAGCAGCTTGAAACGGGACAGGGTACATAATCAGCCCCAGCATTTT
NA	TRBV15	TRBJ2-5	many	CATEPRRGQETQYF	TGTGCCACCGAGCCCCGAAGGGGCCAAGAGACCCAGTACTTC